This T cell receptor beta chain derives from a study of regulatory T cells in long-lasting Graves disease. Study in general: The term persistent Graves' disease signified upward of 5 years on antithyroid drugs with positive TSH receptor antibodies.

Study conclusions and caveats: Persistent patients had more shared public clonotypes (2,741) than new patients (around 950).

As for time point: persistent/refractory GD, antithyroid drugs over 5 years with positive TRAb. PBMCs were the source of the RNA used for TCR sequencing. Guidelines of the American Thyroid Association were used to diagnose Graves' disease. The CDR3 totals 16 residues. V trimming: 6 bases; J trimming: 3 bases; junction bases outside the gene matches: 5. Per the germline V gene, CDR1 is SEHNR and CDR2 is FQNEAQ (reference sequence). Through Arm-PCR of CDR3 regions and iRepertoire HTBI primers, TCR beta libraries were built. Original handling: Detected in the samples were some 68 TRBV and 15 or so TRBJ segments. TCRdb reprocessed the multiplex PCR reads with MiXCR, giving one entry per CDR3 protein. TCRdb's processing, not the study's, gives the V and J calls here. This sample has about 470,000 distinct CDR3 sequences, with about 20% found just once. This clonotype was found a few times. The antigen is unknown.

This TCR was sampled from a female donor with Graves disease. The specimen was peripheral blood mononuclear cells (PBMCs), collected when the disease was refractory, from a patient treated with antithyroid drugs. The rearrangement links TRBV7-9 to TRBJ2-7, with 16 bases fitting TRBD2. CDR3 sequence (DNA): TGTGCCAGCAGTGGGACTAGCGGGAGGGCAGGCTACGAGCAGTACTTC. Its translation: CASSGTSGRAGYEQYF.